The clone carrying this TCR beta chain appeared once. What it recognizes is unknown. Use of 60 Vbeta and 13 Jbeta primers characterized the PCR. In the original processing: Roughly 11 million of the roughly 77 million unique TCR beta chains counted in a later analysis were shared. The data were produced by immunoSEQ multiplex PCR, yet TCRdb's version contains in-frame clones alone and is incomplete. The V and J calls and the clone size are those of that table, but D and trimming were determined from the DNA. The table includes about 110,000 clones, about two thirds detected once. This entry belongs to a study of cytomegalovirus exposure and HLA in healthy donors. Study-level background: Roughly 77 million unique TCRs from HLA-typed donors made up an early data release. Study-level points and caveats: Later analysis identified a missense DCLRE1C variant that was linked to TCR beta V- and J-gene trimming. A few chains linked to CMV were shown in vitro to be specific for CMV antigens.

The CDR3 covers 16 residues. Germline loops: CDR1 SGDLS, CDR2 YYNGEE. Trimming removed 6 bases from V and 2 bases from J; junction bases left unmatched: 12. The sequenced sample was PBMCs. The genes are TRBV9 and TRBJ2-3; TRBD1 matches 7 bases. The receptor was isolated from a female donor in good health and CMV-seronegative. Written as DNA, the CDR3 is TGTGCCAGCACCCCCGGGACAGCCTTCCCCACAGATACGCAGTATTTT. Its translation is CASTPGTAFPTDTQYF. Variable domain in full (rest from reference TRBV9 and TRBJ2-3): DSGVTQTPKHLITATGQRVTLRCSPRSGDLSVYWYQQSLDQGLQFLIQYYNGEERAKGNILERFSAQQFPDLHSELNLSSLELGDSALYFCASTPGTAFPTDTQYFGPGTRLTVL.